The 23 T cell receptor beta chains below all came from one sample that was sequenced in a study of CD8+ T cells in alopecia areata. Sequencing templates came from extracted RNA that was reverse transcribed into cDNA. Here immunoSEQ multiplex PCR was the method, and the copy in TCRdb shows in-frame clones only, minus some. The sample has 150,000 to 200,000 clones, around 63% seen once. The sample was CD4+ T cells sorted from blood, taken at week 0. The source is a human donor with alopecia areata.

This clone was seen a few times. For the CDR3, the DNA is TGTGCTAGCCACCCTGATACAGGGGGCAAGAGCTACACCTTC. Its translation: CASHPDTGGKSYTF. The chain employs TRBV12-5 and TRBJ1-2; 9 bases are shared with TRBD1. CDR3 length: 14 amino acids. Germline CDR1 reads LGHNT; CDR2 reads FRNRAP. The trim removed 9 bases at V and 9 bases at J, leaving 14 bases unmatched.

The chain combines TRBV30 with TRBJ2-2; D ambiguous. The germline gives CDR1 GTSNPN, CDR2 SVGIG (reference sequence). The CDR3 consists of 14 residues. V lost 0 bases and J 7 bases, leaving 12 bases between the germline ends. CDR3: CAWSVSSGGGELFF. The CDR3 DNA reads as TGTGCCTGGAGTGTTTCATCAGGTGGCGGGGAGCTGTTTTTT.

The V and J genes are TRBV27 and TRBJ2-7; TRBD1 might be the D (6 bases). The CDR3 extends over 13 amino acids. Germline values: CDR1 MNHEY, CDR2 SMNVEV (reference sequence). Trimming stripped 3 bases from V and 5 bases from J, with 11 bases between. CDR3 in amino acids: CASSLGRGHEQYF. CDR3 nucleotides: TGTGCCAGCAGTTTGGGCAGGGGCCACGAGCAGTACTTC.

This chain connects TRBV27 to TRBJ1-4; 7 nucleotides line up with TRBD1. V shed 7 bases and J 5 bases; nucleotides not matched to a gene: 4. The CDR3 is 13 residues long. Germline loops: CDR1 MNHEY, CDR2 SMNVEV (reference sequence). The CDR3 loop is CASMGRGNEKLFF. CDR3 nucleotides: TGTGCCAGCATGGGCAGGGGGAATGAAAAACTGTTTTTT.

This clone was seen a few times. The chain is built from TRBV6-6 and TRBJ1-4; weak D call: TRBD1 (5 bases). Looked up from germline, CDR1 is MNHNY and CDR2 is SVGAGI (reference sequence). V was trimmed by 7 bases and J by 5 bases, leaving 17 bases between them. The CDR3 runs to 15 residues. In DNA, the CDR3 is TGTGCCAGCACCCTAGACCGGTGGGGCAATGAAAAACTGTTTTTT. Its translation: CASTLDRWGNEKLFF.

The V call is TRBV27, the J call TRBJ2-2; D is perhaps TRBD1 (5 bases). Germline assignment: CDR1 MNHEY and CDR2 SMNVEV (reference sequence). The CDR3 contains 13 residues. Trimming took off 7 bases at V and 6 bases at J, with 12 bases between the two ends. CDR3 in DNA: TGTGCCAGCAAGTTCAGGGCCTCCGGGGAGCTGTTTTTT. Translation: CASKFRASGELFF.

This sequence joins TRBV2 and TRBJ1-2; TRBD1 aligns across 8 bases. Germline V CDR1 and CDR2: SNHLY, FYNNEI. CDR3 length: 14 residues. Losses at the gene ends were 7 bases for V and 6 bases for J; bases not matched to a gene: 10. CDR3 sequence (DNA): TGTGCCAGCATCAAGGACAGGGTGGTCCATGGCTACACCTTC. Its translation: CASIKDRVVHGYTF.

The DNA of the CDR3 is TGCAGCGTTGCGGGTGTGGGACACGGATTGACTGGGGCCAACGTCCTGACTTTC. Translated: CSVAGVGHGLTGANVLTF. The gene calls are TRBV29-1 and TRBJ2-6; possible D gene TRBD1, 6 bases. There are 18 residues in the CDR3. V was trimmed by 4 bases and J by 2 bases, leaving 21 bases between them. The germline V gene has CDR1 SQVTM and CDR2 ANQGSEA.

The CDR3 coding sequence is TGCGCCAGCAGCCCCGGAGCCGAGAGCACTGAAGCTTTCTTT. This sequence encodes CASSPGAESTEAFF. This chain links TRBV5-1 with TRBJ1-1; D remains ambiguous. CDR1 is SGHRS and CDR2 is YFSETQ in the germline V gene. The CDR3 runs to 14 residues. Trimming took off 4 bases at V and 4 bases at J, with 14 bases between the two ends.

The CDR3 DNA reads TGTGCCTGGCAAAAAACAGGGAGAGGTCAGCCCCAGCATTTT. Protein sequence: CAWQKTGRGQPQHF. The rearrangement uses TRBV30 and TRBJ1-5, with D perhaps TRBD1 (6 bases). The CDR3 sequence is 14 residues long. From germline, CDR1 is GTSNPN and CDR2 SVGIG (reference sequence). The germline V and J ends were trimmed by 5 bases and 6 bases, with 17 bases remaining between them.

This chain joins TRBV29-1 and TRBJ2-3; D unclear. CDR1 is SQVTM and CDR2 is ANQGSEA in the germline V gene. The CDR3 loop spans 15 amino acids. The V end lost 5 bases, the J end lost 0 bases, and 15 bases lay between the germline ends. The CDR3 DNA reads as TGCAGCGTTTGGCTCGGGCAGGATAGCACAGATACGCAGTATTTT. Its protein product is CSVWLGQDSTDTQYF.

V is TRBV5-1 and J is TRBJ1-2; perhaps TRBD1 as D (6 bases). From germline, CDR1 is SGHRS and CDR2 YFSETQ. The CDR3 loop spans 13 amino acids. With 3 bases removed from V and 6 bases from J, the gap between germline ends came to 12 bases. The DNA of the CDR3 is TGCGCCAGCAGCTATCCGCAGGGGAATGGCTACACCTTC. Translated, it gives CASSYPQGNGYTF.

The rearrangement links TRBV6-5 to TRBJ2-7; TRBD1 is a possible D gene (6 bases). The V gene's germline CDR1 is MNHEY and CDR2 SVGAGI. Trimming took 6 bases from V and 4 from J, leaving 16 bases between them. The CDR3 spans 14 residues. The CDR3 spells CASSSDSARYEQYF. The CDR3 nucleotides are TGTGCCAGCAGCTCGGACAGCGCAAGGTACGAGCAGTACTTC.

For the CDR3, the DNA is TGTGCCTGGAACAGGGGGCAGCGCACAGATACGCAGTATTTT. Its translation: CAWNRGQRTDTQYF. The gene calls are TRBV30 and TRBJ2-3; 9 nucleotides align to TRBD1. The CDR3 is made up of 14 amino acids. Germline assignment: CDR1 GTSNPN and CDR2 SVGIG (reference sequence). V shed 4 bases, J shed 1 base, and the junction held 3 bases outside the gene matches.

The count of this clone is one. This sequence joins TRBV7-2 and TRBJ2-3; D call uncertain. The CDR3 has 11 residues. Trimming cost V 4 bases and J 5 bases, with 4 bases left between them. The germline V gene has CDR1 SGHTA and CDR2 FQGNSA. CDR3 amino acids: CASSSQDTQYF. CDR3 nucleotide sequence: TGTGCCAGCAGCTCCCAAGATACGCAGTATTTT.

The CDR3 loop reads CASSHGQQGGSSPLHF. The CDR3 region has the DNA TGTGCCAGCAGCCACGGTCAACAGGGGGGAAGTTCACCCCTCCACTTT. The chain has TRBV14 and TRBJ1-6; 8 nucleotides line up with TRBD1. J lost 9 bases, V lost 3 bases, and 10 bases had no gene match. CDR3 length: 16 amino acids. Germline V gene sequence: CDR1 SGHDN, CDR2 FVKESK.

This clone was observed once. The CDR3 sequence is CSASGGRETQYF. CDR3 DNA: TGCAGCGCCTCAGGGGGGCGAGAGACCCAGTACTTC. V usage is TRBV29-1 and J usage is TRBJ2-5; tentatively, D is TRBD1 (7 bases). The CDR3 has 12 amino acids. Germline assignment: CDR1 SQVTM and CDR2 ANQGSEA. Trimming took off 7 bases at V and 4 bases at J, with 13 bases between the two ends.

This clone appeared a few times. This chain links TRBV4-3 with TRBJ1-2; TRBD1 is a possible D gene (6 bases). The CDR3 runs to 16 residues. Germline V gene sequence: CDR1 LGHNA, CDR2 YSLEER. V lost 0 bases and J lost 4, with 15 bases in between. This CDR3 reads CASSQDRTATFYGYTF. The DNA for the CDR3 is TGCGCCAGCAGCCAAGATAGGACAGCAACGTTCTATGGCTACACCTTC.

This clone was seen a handful of times. V is TRBV5-4 and J is TRBJ1-5; 8 bases match TRBD1. Germline V gene sequence: CDR1 SGHNT, CDR2 YYREEE (reference sequence). V was pared by 4 bases and J by 4 bases, with 4 bases of the junction left unmatched. The CDR3 consists of 14 residues. CDR3 sequence reads: CASSTGTGNQPQHF. DNA of the CDR3: TGTGCCAGCAGCACGGGGACAGGAAATCAGCCCCAGCATTTT.

This rearrangement joins TRBV29-1 to TRBJ2-5, with D perhaps matching TRBD2 (6 bases). The ends were cut back, 5 bases at V and 2 bases at J, with 15 bases in the middle. CDR1 and CDR2 (germline): SQVTM, ANQGSEA. The CDR3 consists of 14 residues. The CDR3 loop reads CSVPRRGKQETQYF. The CDR3, as DNA: TGCAGCGTTCCCCGACGGGGGAAGCAAGAGACCCAGTACTTC.

The chain has TRBV29-1 and TRBJ2-2, with TRBD1 matching 7 bases. Germline CDR1 and CDR2: SQVTM and ANQGSEA. The CDR3 is made up of 16 amino acids. The J segment lost 0 bases and the V segment lost 6 bases, leaving 10 bases of the junction unmatched. CDR3 sequence: CSVLTGTEPNTGELFF. CDR3 nucleotide sequence: TGCAGCGTCCTTACCGGGACAGAACCGAACACCGGGGAGCTGTTTTTT.

The CDR3 coding sequence is TGTGCCACCAGCAGGGAAACTGGGGCCAACGTCCTGACTTTC. It yields the protein CATSRETGANVLTF. This rearrangement joins TRBV15 to TRBJ2-6; D unresolved. Per germline, CDR1 LNHNV and CDR2 YYDKDF (reference sequence). Trimming pared 3 bases from V and 2 bases from J, leaving 5 bases between. The CDR3 consists of 14 residues.

This clone was detected a few times. This chain's CDR3 is CASAPGQLTDTQYF. In DNA, the CDR3 is TGTGCTAGTGCCCCGGGACAGCTCACAGATACGCAGTATTTT. This chain uses TRBV12-5 with TRBJ2-3; TRBD1 matches at 7 bases. Germline V gene sequence: CDR1 LGHNT, CDR2 FRNRAP. V lost 7 bases, J lost 2 bases, and 6 bases stayed unmatched. This CDR3 has 14 amino acids.